A selection of T cell receptor beta chains follows, all from one sample in a study of identical twins. TCRdb reprocessed the 5' RACE reads via MiXCR and lists one record per CDR3 protein. This repertoire shows under 1 million distinct CDR3 sequences, roughly an eighth found once; its top ten account for 1.5% to 2%. The data also belong to a second study, concerning yellow fever vaccine responses in identical twins.

The sequencing sample was made of PBMCs. All receptors come from a woman aged 18-29 years in good health. The CDR3 runs from the conserved cysteine through the conserved F or W.

J gene,V gene,CDR3 protein
TRBJ2-2,TRBV7-8,CASSLGASGRANTGELFF
TRBJ2-7,TRBV7-3,CASSLRGGQGIYEQYF
TRBJ2-1,TRBV6-1,CASSQMLTSGGSYNEQFF
TRBJ2-5,TRBV20-1,CSASSAGGRMETQYF
TRBJ2-7,TRBV2,CASSDPGISYEQYF
TRBJ2-2,TRBV12-5,CASETGGKGHTGELFF
TRBJ2-7,TRBV28,CASSIGIYEQYF
TRBJ2-3,TRBV28,CASSLQTHTDTQFF
TRBJ1-2,TRBV28,CASSLLVLNYGYTF
TRBJ2-2,TRBV3-1,CASSQGLAGDGTGELFF
TRBJ2-5,TRBV7-2,CASSYDLGERETQYF